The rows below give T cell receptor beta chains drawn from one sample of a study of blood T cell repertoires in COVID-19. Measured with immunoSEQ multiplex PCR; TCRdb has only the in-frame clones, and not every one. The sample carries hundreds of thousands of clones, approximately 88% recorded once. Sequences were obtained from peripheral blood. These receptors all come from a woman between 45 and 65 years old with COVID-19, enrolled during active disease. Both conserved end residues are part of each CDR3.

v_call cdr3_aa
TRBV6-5 CASSYSGHPYEQYF
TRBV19 CASSQGQPGGNEQFF
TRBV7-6 CASSLVGVWRGFPAYNSPLHF
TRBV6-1 CASSEALAGVTDTQYF
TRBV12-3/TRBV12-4 CASSFMMPQGIF
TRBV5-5 CASSFGISYNEQFF
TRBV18 CASSPNPGQGYEQYF
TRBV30 CAWRARTASGTDTQYF
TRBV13 CASSATSRVIYGYTF
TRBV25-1 CASSTDRGSDTQYF
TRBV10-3 CAITQGGMNTEAFF
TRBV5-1 CASSLVSVSYEQYF
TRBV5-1 CASSPRPQANYGYTF
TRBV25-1 CASSTNRATNEKLFF
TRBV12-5 CASGLVRMGGQLETAFF
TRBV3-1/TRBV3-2 CASSQDVGLRNEQFF
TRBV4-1 CASSQNGLAGGNEQFF
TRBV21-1 CASSKSRAGAGLWYGYTF
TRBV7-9 CASSSDRDADTEAFF
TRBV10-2 CASRRDRVDEQYF
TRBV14 CASSPLPRDRGTGAFF
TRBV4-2 CASSGPGTSVYNEQFF
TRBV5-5 CASSLFGTGASYEQYF
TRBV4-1 CASSQGQGLMGTDTQYF
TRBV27 CASSLQGAPWGEAFF
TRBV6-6 CASRTGTGDYGYTF
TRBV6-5 CASRMRGNTGELFF
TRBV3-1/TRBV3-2 CASSSRGNTEAFF
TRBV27 CASRASVLLTDTQYF
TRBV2 CATRRGTANEKLFF
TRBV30 CAWSMSTGQPQHF
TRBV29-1 CSVDLRALTTEAFF
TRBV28 CASRGGGLVYEQYF
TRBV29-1 CSVVREAQEAFF
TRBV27 CASSLLGGDTRNSGANVLTF
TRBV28 CASSSVGGVDEQYF
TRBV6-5 CASNRPGDLAEAFF
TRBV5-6 CASSRGRGTEAFF
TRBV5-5 CASSLGGTDTQYF
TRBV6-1 CASSEAGEGSHQPQHF
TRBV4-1 CASSQGQGQYF
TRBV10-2 CASSLNRKNTEAFF
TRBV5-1 CASTSGPSNTEAFF
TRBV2 CASSGIGGEGYEQYF
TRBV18 CASSPQGVRSNQPQHF